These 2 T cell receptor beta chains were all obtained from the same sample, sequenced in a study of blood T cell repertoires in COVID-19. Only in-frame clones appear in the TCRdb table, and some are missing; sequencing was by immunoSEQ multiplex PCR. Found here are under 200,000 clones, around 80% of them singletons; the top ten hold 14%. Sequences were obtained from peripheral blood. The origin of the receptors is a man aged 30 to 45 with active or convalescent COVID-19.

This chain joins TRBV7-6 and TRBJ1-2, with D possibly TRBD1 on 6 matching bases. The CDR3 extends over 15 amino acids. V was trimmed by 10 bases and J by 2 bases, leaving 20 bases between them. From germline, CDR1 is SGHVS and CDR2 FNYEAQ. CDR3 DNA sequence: TGTGCCATTTCGCATAGTGGGGGCCCAAACTATGGCTACACCTTC. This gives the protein CAISHSGGPNYGYTF.

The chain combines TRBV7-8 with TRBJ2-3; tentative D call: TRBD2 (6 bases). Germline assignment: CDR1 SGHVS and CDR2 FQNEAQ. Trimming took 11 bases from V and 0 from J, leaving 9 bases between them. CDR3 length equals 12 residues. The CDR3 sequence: CAAGRSTDTQYF. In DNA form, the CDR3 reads TGTGCCGCCGGGAGAAGCACAGATACGCAGTATTTT.